The following is a T cell receptor beta chain sequence with its context. The antigen is not known. Isolated RNA was reverse transcribed in full, so expressed TCRB transcripts were sequenced. Produced via immunoSEQ multiplex PCR; TCRdb's table is partial and in-frame only. The data hold roughly 400,000 clones, with approximately 14% observed a single time. This CDR3 comprises 13 residues. Germline V gives CDR1 SGHNT, CDR2 YYREEE (reference sequence). Trimming took off 3 bases at V and 5 bases at J, with 11 bases between the two ends. This entry belongs to a study of beta chain features in type 1 diabetes. Study outcomes and limitations: Researchers reported that naive, central memory and Treg TCRB repertoires appeared more similar in patients than in healthy donors. Sequencing the cDNA could make cells with high TCR expression show up more than they should. Type 1 diabetes patients showed fewer insertions and more deletions at VDJ junctions.

Material for sequencing was naive CD4+ T cells from blood. This receptor was identified in a man aged 25-45 years in good health. V is TRBV5-4 and J is TRBJ2-5; D is possibly TRBD1 (5 bases). In DNA form, the CDR3 reads TGTGCCAGCAGCTCGGAGTGGGGCGAGACCCAGTACTTC. Its translation is CASSSEWGETQYF.